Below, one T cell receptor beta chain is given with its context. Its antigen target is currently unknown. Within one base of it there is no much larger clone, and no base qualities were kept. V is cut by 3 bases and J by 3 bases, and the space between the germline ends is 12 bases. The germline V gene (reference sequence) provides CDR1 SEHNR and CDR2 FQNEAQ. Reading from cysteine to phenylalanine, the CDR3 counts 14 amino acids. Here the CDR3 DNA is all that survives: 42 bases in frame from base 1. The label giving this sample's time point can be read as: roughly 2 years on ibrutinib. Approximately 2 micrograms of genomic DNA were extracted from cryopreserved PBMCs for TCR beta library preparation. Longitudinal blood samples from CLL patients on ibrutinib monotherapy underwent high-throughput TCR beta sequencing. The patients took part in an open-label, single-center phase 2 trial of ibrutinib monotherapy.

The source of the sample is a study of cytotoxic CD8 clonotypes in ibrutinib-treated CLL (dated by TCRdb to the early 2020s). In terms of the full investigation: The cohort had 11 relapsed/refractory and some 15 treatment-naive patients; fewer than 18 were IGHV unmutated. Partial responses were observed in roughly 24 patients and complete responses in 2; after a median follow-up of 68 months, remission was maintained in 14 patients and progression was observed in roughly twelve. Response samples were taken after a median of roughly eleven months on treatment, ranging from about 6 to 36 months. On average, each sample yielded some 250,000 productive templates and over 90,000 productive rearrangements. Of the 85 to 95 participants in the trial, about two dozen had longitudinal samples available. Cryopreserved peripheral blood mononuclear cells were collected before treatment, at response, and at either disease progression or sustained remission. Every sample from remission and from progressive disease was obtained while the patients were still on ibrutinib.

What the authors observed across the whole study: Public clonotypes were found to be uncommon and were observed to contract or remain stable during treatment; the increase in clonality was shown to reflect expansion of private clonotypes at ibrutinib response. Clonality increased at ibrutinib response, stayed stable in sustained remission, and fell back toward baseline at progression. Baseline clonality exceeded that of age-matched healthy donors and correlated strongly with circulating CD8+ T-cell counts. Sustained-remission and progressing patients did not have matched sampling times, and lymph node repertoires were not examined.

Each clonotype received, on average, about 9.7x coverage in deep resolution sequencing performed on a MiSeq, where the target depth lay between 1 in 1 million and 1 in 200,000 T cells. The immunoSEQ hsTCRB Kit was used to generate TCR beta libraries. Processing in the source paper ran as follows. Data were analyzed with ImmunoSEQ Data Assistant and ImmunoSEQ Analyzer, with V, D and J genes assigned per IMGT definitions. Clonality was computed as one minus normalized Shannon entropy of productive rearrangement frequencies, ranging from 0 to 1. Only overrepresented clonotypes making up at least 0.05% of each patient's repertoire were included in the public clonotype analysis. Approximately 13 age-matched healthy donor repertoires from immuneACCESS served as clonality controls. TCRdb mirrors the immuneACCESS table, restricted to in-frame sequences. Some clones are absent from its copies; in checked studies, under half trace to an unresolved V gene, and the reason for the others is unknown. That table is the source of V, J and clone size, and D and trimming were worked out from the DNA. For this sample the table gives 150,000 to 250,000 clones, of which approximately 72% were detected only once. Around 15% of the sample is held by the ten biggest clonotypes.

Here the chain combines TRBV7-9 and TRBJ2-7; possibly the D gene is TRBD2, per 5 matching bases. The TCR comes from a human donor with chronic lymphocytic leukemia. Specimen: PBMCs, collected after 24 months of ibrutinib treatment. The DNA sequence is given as TGTGCCAGCAGCTTCGAGGTGGGAGACTACGAGCAGTACTTC. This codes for CASSFEVGDYEQYF.